Listed below are T cell receptor beta chains from one sample, sequenced in a study of T cell responses to AZD1222 COVID-19 vaccine. The data were produced by immunoSEQ multiplex PCR, yet TCRdb's version contains in-frame clones alone and is incomplete. The sample has 84,000 or so clones, about 88% seen once. Sequenced material: peripheral blood, taken on day 0 of AZD1222 vaccination. The source of these receptors is an adult in good health. Each CDR3 is given with its conserved first and last residue. D genes are given only for firm matches. The listing skips clone size in some rows; elsewhere it reads once, few, many or a size class.

TRBD2,NA,TRBV27,TRBJ2-7,CASSQSAGTSGRKGGEQYF,TGTGCCAGCAGCCAAAGCGCCGGGACTAGCGGGAGAAAGGGGGGTGAGCAGTACTTC
TRBD1,few,TRBV19,TRBJ1-2,CASSTGQGPYGYTF,TGTGCCAGTAGTACCGGACAGGGGCCTTATGGCTACACCTTC
TRBD1,NA,TRBV13,TRBJ2-7,CASSVRDRLYEQYF,TGTGCCAGCAGCGTTCGGGACAGGCTCTACGAGCAGTACTTC
NA,NA,TRBV3-1/TRBV3-2,TRBJ1-2,CASSQDDRYGYTF,TGTGCCAGCAGCCAGGATGACCGTTATGGCTACACCTTC
NA,NA,TRBV14,TRBJ2-2,CASSRRDKGVGELFF,TGTGCCAGCAGCCGCCGGGACAAAGGTGTCGGGGAGCTGTTTTTT
NA,NA,TRBV7-8,TRBJ1-2,CASSLGGVYNRNYGYTF,TGTGCCAGCAGCTTAGGTGGCGTCTACAATCGAAACTATGGCTACACCTTC
TRBD2,NA,TRBV2,TRBJ2-1,CASSDGGGGYNEQFF,TGTGCCAGCAGTGACGGTGGCGGGGGTTACAATGAGCAGTTCTTC
NA,NA,TRBV3-1/TRBV3-2,TRBJ1-4,CASSQGLGAKEKLFF,TGTGCCAGCAGCCAAGGTCTGGGGGCAAAGGAAAAACTGTTTTTT
TRBD1,once,TRBV7-3,TRBJ1-1,CASSSQGATEAFF,TGTGCCAGCAGCTCACAGGGGGCTACTGAAGCTTTCTTT
NA,NA,TRBV9,TRBJ1-1,CASSPFGTEAFF,TGTGCCAGCAGCCCATTCGGGACAGAAGCTTTCTTT
TRBD2,NA,TRBV5-6,TRBJ2-1,CASSFTSGTREQFF,TGTGCCAGCAGCTTTACTAGCGGCACTCGGGAGCAGTTCTTC
TRBD2,NA,TRBV28,TRBJ2-7,CASSLGTSGSREQYF,TGTGCCAGCAGTTTGGGGACTAGCGGGAGTCGCGAGCAGTACTTC
NA,NA,TRBV11-2,TRBJ1-1,CASSFAGALNRQEAFF,TGTGCCAGCAGCTTCGCCGGTGCTTTGAACAGGCAGGAAGCTTTCTTT
NA,NA,TRBV7-9,TRBJ2-2,CASSFLSGTGELFF,TGTGCCAGCAGCTTCCTTTCAGGCACCGGGGAGCTGTTTTTT
NA,few,TRBV18,TRBJ2-7,CASSPLSGIGGRNYEQYF,TGTGCCAGCTCACCACTGTCGGGCATTGGGGGCCGGAACTACGAGCAGTACTTC
NA,NA,TRBV7-9,TRBJ1-5,CASSSGVQADSNQPQHF,TGTGCCAGCAGCTCCGGAGTCCAGGCGGATAGCAATCAGCCCCAGCATTTT
TRBD1,NA,TRBV4-1,TRBJ1-5,CASSQDRISNQPQHF,TGCGCCAGCAGCCAGGACAGGATAAGCAATCAGCCCCAGCATTTT
NA,NA,TRBV7-3,TRBJ2-2,CASSTAGAHGELFF,TGTGCCAGCAGCACCGCGGGGGCGCACGGGGAGCTGTTTTTT
TRBD1,NA,TRBV19,TRBJ2-7,CASSPLTGPYEQYF,TGTGCCAGTAGTCCCCTGACAGGGCCCTACGAGCAGTACTTC
NA,NA,TRBV18,TRBJ2-2,CASSPARREPKSYTGELFF,TGTGCCAGCTCCCCGGCCAGGAGGGAACCAAAAAGCTACACCGGGGAGCTGTTTTTT
NA,NA,TRBV7-8,TRBJ1-6,CASSVRDASPLHF,TGTGCCAGCAGCGTAAGGGACGCTTCACCCCTCCACTTT
NA,NA,TRBV6-2/TRBV6-3,TRBJ2-5,CASSYPDIEQYF,TGTGCCAGCAGTTACCCTGATATAGAACAGTACTTC
TRBD1,NA,TRBV7-9,TRBJ1-3,CASSLETTGVGNTIYF,TGTGCCAGCAGCTTAGAGACGACAGGGGTTGGAAACACCATATATTTT